This T cell receptor (beta chain) originates from a study of shared clonotypes between healthy human individuals. Profiled with immunoSEQ multiplex PCR; TCRdb holds only in-frame clones, not every one. The table lists around 1.9 million clones, approximately 92% of them singletons. Positively selected for CCR7, the CD45RO-negative cells used as naive CD8 cells excluded terminally differentiated effector memory CD45RA+ cells. Germline V gene lookup returns CDR1 MNHEY and CDR2 SVGAGI. V was trimmed by 4 bases and J by 3 bases, leaving 15 bases between them. The CDR3 contains 15 residues. Sequenced sample: naive CD8+ T cells from PBMCs. The receptor's source is a man aged 18-30 years in good health. Some clones in this sample may be carry-over from other donors' samples. The chain is built from TRBV6-5 and TRBJ1-1; D may be TRBD1 (5 bases). The DNA of the CDR3 is TGTGCCAGCAGTTCGCGGACATTAAAGGACACTGAAGCTTTCTTT. It translates to CASSSRTLKDTEAFF.